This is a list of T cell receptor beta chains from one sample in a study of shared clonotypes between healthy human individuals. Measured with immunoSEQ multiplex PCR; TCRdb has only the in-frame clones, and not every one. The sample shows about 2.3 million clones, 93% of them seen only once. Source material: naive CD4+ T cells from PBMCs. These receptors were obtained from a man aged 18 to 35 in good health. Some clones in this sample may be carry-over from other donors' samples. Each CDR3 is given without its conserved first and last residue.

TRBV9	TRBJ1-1	ASSEVQIGTEAF
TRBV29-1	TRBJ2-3	SATGLTGTDTQY
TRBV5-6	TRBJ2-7	ASSSTSGPYEQY
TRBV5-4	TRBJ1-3	ASSWDRGGSGNTIY
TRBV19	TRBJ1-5	ASSTDRVPQPQH
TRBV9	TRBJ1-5	ASSQRGGNQPQH
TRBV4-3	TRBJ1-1	ASSQTGKNTEAF
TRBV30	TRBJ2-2	AWNGLVNTGELF
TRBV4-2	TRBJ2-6	ASSRRYGRLGLESSGANVLT
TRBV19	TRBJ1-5	ASIRVGEGAYQPQH
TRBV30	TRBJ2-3	AWREGTRDLDTQY
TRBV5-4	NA	ASSSLVEQY
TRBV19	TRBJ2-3	ASSRRGTGQGGTDTQY
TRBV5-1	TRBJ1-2	ASSLDPGYGYT
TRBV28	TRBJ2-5	ASSLFAGTGRETQY
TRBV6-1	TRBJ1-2	ASSEALVFSLNYGYT
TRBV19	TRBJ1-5	ASISGSLVSNQPQH
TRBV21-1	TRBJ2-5	ASEGAGKETQY
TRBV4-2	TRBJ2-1	ASSQGALSAGGPGEQF
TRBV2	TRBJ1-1	ASSHARSGQGGTEAF
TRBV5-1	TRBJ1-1	ASSFHGQGASEAF
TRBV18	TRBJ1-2	ASSPPRGDTYGYT
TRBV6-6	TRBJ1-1	ASRKETGSPEAF
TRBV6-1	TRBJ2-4	ASSEWFGEGGKNIQY
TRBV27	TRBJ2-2	ASSDRNTGELF
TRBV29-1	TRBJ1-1	SVVDLNTEAF
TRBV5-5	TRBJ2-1	ASSLDAWDSFYNEQF
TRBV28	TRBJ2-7	ASSRTGGASYEQY
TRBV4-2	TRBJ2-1	ASSQDPSDLYNEQF
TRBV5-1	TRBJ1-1	ASSRGLENTEAF
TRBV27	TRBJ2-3	ASTLRGTDTQY
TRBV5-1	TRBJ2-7	ASSLGQDSYEQY